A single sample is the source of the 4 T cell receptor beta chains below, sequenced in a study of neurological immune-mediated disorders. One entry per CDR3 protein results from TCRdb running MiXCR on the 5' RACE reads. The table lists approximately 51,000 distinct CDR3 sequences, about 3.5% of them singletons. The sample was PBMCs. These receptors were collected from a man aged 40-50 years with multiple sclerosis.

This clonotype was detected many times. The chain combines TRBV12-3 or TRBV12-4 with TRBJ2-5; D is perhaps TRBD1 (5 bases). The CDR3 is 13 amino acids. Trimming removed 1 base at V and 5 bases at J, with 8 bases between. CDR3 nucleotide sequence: TGTGCCAGCAGTTTAGGGGGCTGGGAGACCCAGTACTTC. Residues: CASSLGGWETQYF.

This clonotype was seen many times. The CDR3 loop is CSVESSGANVLTF. The CDR3, as DNA: TGCAGCGTTGAGAGCTCTGGGGCCAACGTCCTGACTTTC. The V call is TRBV29-1, the J call TRBJ2-6; D unresolved. The V end was cut by 3 bases, the J end by 0 bases, with 3 bases between. The length of the CDR3 is 13 residues. In germline, CDR1 is SQVTM, CDR2 ANQGSEA.

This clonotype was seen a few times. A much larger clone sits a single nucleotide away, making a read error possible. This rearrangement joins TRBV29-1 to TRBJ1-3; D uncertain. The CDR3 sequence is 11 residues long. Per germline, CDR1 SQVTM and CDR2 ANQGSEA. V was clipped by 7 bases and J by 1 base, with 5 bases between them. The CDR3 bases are TGCAGCGGGAGATCTGGAAACACCATATATTTT. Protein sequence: CSGRSGNTIYF.

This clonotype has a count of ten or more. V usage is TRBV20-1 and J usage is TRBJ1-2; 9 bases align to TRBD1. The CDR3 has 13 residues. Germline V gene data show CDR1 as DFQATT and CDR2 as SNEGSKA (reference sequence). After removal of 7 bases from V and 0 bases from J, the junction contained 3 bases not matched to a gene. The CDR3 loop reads CSGGQGSNYGYTF. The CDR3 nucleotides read TGCAGTGGGGGACAGGGCTCTAACTATGGCTACACCTTC.